A selection of T cell receptor beta chains follows, all from one sample in a study of blood T cell repertoires in COVID-19. Measured with immunoSEQ multiplex PCR; TCRdb has only the in-frame clones, and not every one. The sample holds 150,000 or so clones; approximately 80% are singletons and the top ten take less than 15%. Sequencing was performed on PBMCs or T cells enriched from blood (not recorded which). These TCRs come from a man aged 50-59 years who had recovered from COVID-19. The CDR3 runs from the conserved cysteine through the conserved F or W. The D gene is left open where the match is weak. Where a row states a size, it is once, few, many or the class of an expanded clone; other rows omit it.

>14|.|.|TRBJ1-6|TRBV7-3
CASSPSPTGSPLHF
TGTGCCAGCAGCCCATCGCCCACAGGTTCACCCCTCCACTTT
>15|.|few|TRBJ1-2|TRBV28
CASSLDQGRGYGYTF
TGTGCCAGCAGTTTAGACCAGGGGCGGGGGTATGGCTACACCTTC
>13|.|.|TRBJ1-1|TRBV18
CASREIGRTEAFF
TGTGCCAGCCGGGAAATAGGGCGGACTGAAGCTTTCTTT
>15|.|once|TRBJ2-5|TRBV7-2
CASSLDPLTPRGQYF
TGTGCCAGCAGCCTGGACCCACTGACTCCCAGGGGCCAGTACTTC
>13|TRBD1|.|TRBJ1-1|TRBV12-5
CASGQQGADEAFF
TGTGCTAGTGGCCAACAGGGGGCTGATGAAGCTTTCTTT
>16|.|.|TRBJ2-7|TRBV5-1
CASSLGPGVLTYEQYF
TGCGCCAGCAGCTTGGGGCCGGGGGTGTTAACCTACGAGCAGTACTTC
>18|.|.|TRBJ1-3|TRBV7-2
CASSLDSDRPDSGNTIYF
TGTGCCAGCAGCTTAGATTCCGACAGGCCCGACTCTGGAAACACCATATATTTT
>15|TRBD1|.|TRBJ1-1|TRBV7-2
CASSLGSTGVSEAFF
TGTGCCAGCAGCCTGGGGTCGACAGGGGTGAGCGAAGCTTTCTTT
>14|.|once|TRBJ1-4|TRBV18
CASSPRSPGEKLFF
TGTGCCAGCTCACCGCGTTCGCCAGGTGAAAAACTGTTTTTT
>16|TRBD1|.|TRBJ2-7|TRBV4-3
CASSQGRDRKGYEQYF
TGCGCCAGCAGCCAGGGAAGGGACAGGAAGGGCTACGAGCAGTACTTC
>18|TRBD1|.|TRBJ2-3|TRBV7-8
CASSSQEGQGERTHTQYF
TGTGCCAGCAGCTCACAGGAGGGACAGGGGGAAAGAACACATACGCAGTATTTT
>13|TRBD2|.|TRBJ2-1|TRBV7-7
CASSFRGGNEQFF
TGTGCTAGCAGCTTTCGGGGGGGAAATGAGCAGTTCTTC
>14|TRBD2|.|TRBJ2-2|TRBV7-3
CASSLTSGAGELFF
TGTGCCAGCAGCTTAACGAGCGGGGCCGGGGAGCTGTTTTTT
>13|TRBD1|.|TRBJ2-7|TRBV12-3/TRBV12-4
CASSFGQGYEQYF
TGTGCCAGCAGTTTTGGACAGGGCTACGAGCAGTACTTC
>13|TRBD2|.|TRBJ2-2|TRBV4-1
CASSPRTSGELFF
TGCGCCAGCAGCCCTCGGACTAGCGGGGAGCTGTTTTTT
>14|.|.|TRBJ1-5|TRBV10-3
CAISDGTPNQPQHF
TGTGCCATCAGTGACGGGACACCTAATCAGCCCCAGCATTTT
>11|.|once|TRBJ1-5|TRBV12-3/TRBV12-4
CASSQNQPQHF
TGTGCCAGCAGCCAGAATCAGCCCCAGCATTTT
>13|.|.|TRBJ2-5|TRBV4-1
CASSQGPQETQYF
TGCGCCAGCAGCCAAGGGCCTCAAGAGACCCAGTACTTC
>15|.|few|TRBJ1-3|TRBV7-2
CASSYDSSSGNTIYF
TGTGCCAGCAGCTACGACTCTAGCTCTGGAAACACCATATATTTT
>16|TRBD1|.|TRBJ1-1|TRBV11-1
CASSLITRTGDGEAFF
TGTGCCAGCAGCCTCATCACCCGGACAGGGGACGGTGAAGCTTTCTTT
>13|.|once|TRBJ2-1|TRBV6-2/TRBV6-3
CASTPGFGGEQFF
TGTGCCAGCACCCCCGGCTTCGGCGGTGAGCAGTTCTTC
>15|TRBD1|once|TRBJ1-4|TRBV5-1
CASSSTGGANEKLFF
TGCGCCAGCAGCTCTACAGGGGGTGCTAATGAAAAACTGTTTTTT
>15|.|.|TRBJ1-2|TRBV6-5
CASSYSREGAGGYTF
TGTGCCAGCAGTTACTCGCGTGAGGGCGCGGGTGGCTACACCTTC
>15|.|.|TRBJ2-7|TRBV7-2
CASSLGGQSSYEQYF
TGTGCCAGCAGCTTAGGCGGGCAGAGTTCCTACGAGCAGTACTTC
>14|TRBD1|.|TRBJ1-2|TRBV28
CASSLPDRGVGYTF
TGTGCCAGCAGTTTGCCCGACAGGGGTGTGGGCTACACCTTC
>15|.|.|TRBJ1-2|TRBV7-2
CASSLEGGRYYGYTF
TGTGCCAGCAGCTTAGAGGGGGGGCGCTACTATGGCTACACCTTC
>14|.|.|TRBJ2-5|TRBV9
CASSVGGSGETQYF
TGTGCCAGCAGCGTAGGAGGGTCTGGGGAGACCCAGTACTTC
>16|.|.|TRBJ2-2|TRBV18
CASSPRARTNTGELFF
TGTGCCAGCTCACCACGTGCCAGAACGAACACCGGGGAGCTGTTTTTT
>15|.|.|TRBJ2-3|TRBV29-1
CSVKSGTQSTDTQYF
TGCAGCGTGAAGTCCGGGACACAAAGCACAGATACGCAGTATTTT
>16|.|.|TRBJ1-3|TRBV7-2
CASTRLFGGWGNTIYF
TGTGCCAGCACAAGGTTGTTCGGAGGCTGGGGAAACACCATATATTTT
>12|.|.|TRBJ1-1|TRBV30
CAWSPWGAEAFF
TGTGCCTGGAGTCCCTGGGGGGCTGAAGCTTTCTTT
>13|.|.|TRBJ1-4|TRBV11-2
CASSPTDNEKLFF
TGTGCCAGCAGCCCGACAGATAATGAAAAACTGTTTTTT
>15|TRBD2|.|TRBJ2-7|TRBV19
CASSIGGGPSYEQYF
TGTGCCAGTAGTATAGGCGGGGGGCCCTCCTACGAGCAGTACTTC
>13|TRBD1|.|TRBJ2-7|TRBV7-2
CASSPWTGYEQYF
TGTGCCAGCAGCCCCTGGACAGGGTACGAGCAGTACTTC
>14|.|.|TRBJ1-2|TRBV6-2/TRBV6-3
CASSYGGGSGGYTF
TGTGCCAGCAGTTACGGCGGGGGAAGTGGTGGCTACACCTTC
>14|.|.|TRBJ1-2|TRBV27
CASSFLGSRDGYTF
TGTGCCAGCAGTTTTCTGGGTAGTCGGGATGGCTACACCTTC
>14|.|many|TRBJ2-7|TRBV5-6
CASSPNVGDYEQYF
TGTGCCAGCAGCCCGAACGTAGGGGACTACGAGCAGTACTTC
>15|TRBD1|.|TRBJ1-6|TRBV5-6
CASSRTGTGSSPLHF
TGTGCCAGCAGCCGGACCGGGACAGGGTCTTCACCCCTCCACTTT
>16|TRBD1|.|TRBJ1-5|TRBV3-1/TRBV3-2
CASSQAGTGGNQPQHF
TGTGCCAGCAGCCAAGCCGGGACAGGGGGAAATCAGCCCCAGCATTTT
>14|.|few|TRBJ1-5|TRBV19
CASSIGQRNQPQHF
TGTGCCAGTAGTATAGGGCAGCGGAATCAGCCCCAGCATTTT
>15|.|.|TRBJ2-7|TRBV4-3
CASSQVPDGSYEQYF
TGCGCCAGCAGCCAAGTTCCGGACGGGAGCTACGAGCAGTACTTC
>13|.|.|TRBJ2-2|TRBV6-1
CASSEVGVGELFF
TGTGCCAGCAGTGAAGTCGGGGTCGGGGAGCTGTTTTTT
>16|TRBD1|.|TRBJ1-2|TRBV19
CASNHGQGYSNYGYTF
TGTGCCAGTAACCACGGACAGGGCTATTCTAACTATGGCTACACCTTC
>11|.|.|TRBJ2-7|TRBV20-1
CSATPLYEQYF
TGCAGTGCTACCCCCTTGTACGAGCAGTACTTC
>14|.|.|TRBJ1-1|TRBV7-9
CASSLGQLNTEAFF
TGTGCCAGCAGCTTAGGACAGTTGAACACTGAAGCTTTCTTT
>14|.|few|TRBJ1-1|TRBV27
CASSFLRPNTEAFF
TGTGCCAGCAGTTTTCTCAGGCCCAACACTGAAGCTTTCTTT
>14|.|.|TRBJ2-7|TRBV19
CARSPRRPDYEQYF
TGTGCCAGATCCCCCAGGAGGCCTGACTACGAGCAGTACTTC
>14|TRBD1|.|TRBJ2-7|TRBV11-3
CASSLGGGGYEQYF
TGTGCCAGCAGCTTAGGAGGGGGCGGCTACGAGCAGTACTTC
>16|TRBD2|.|TRBJ2-2|TRBV5-1
CASSPQRGGLTGELFF
TGCGCCAGCAGCCCTCAGCGGGGGGGCCTGACCGGGGAGCTGTTTTTT
>15|.|.|TRBJ1-2|TRBV5-1
CASSFEGAGGYGYTF
TGCGCCAGCAGTTTCGAGGGCGCTGGAGGCTATGGCTACACCTTC
>21|.|.|TRBJ2-5|TRBV23-1
CASSQTSNNKLWTELQETQYF
TGCGCCAGCAGTCAAACCTCCAACAACAAACTTTGGACAGAGCTCCAAGAGACCCAGTACTTC